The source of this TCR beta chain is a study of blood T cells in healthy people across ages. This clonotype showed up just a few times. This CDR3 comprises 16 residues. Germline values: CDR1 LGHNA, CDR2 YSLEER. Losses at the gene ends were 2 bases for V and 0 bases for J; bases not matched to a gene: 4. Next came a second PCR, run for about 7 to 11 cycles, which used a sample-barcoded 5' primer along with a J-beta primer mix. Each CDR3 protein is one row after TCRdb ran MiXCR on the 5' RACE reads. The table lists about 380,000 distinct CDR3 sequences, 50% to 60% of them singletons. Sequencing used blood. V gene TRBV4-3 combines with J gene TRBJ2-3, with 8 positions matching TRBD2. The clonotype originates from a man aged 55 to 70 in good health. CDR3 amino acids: CASSQRLAMSTDTQYF. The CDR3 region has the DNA TGCGCCAGCAGCCAACGACTAGCGATGAGCACAGATACGCAGTATTTT.